This T cell receptor beta chain stems from a study of T cells after yellow fever vaccination. Findings and caveats of the study: In post-booster samples, most primary-vaccination clones reappeared (just under 98% CD4, 70% to 90% CD8). Any FACS-sorted repertoire could hold abundant clonotypes that contaminate it from the bulk population. The secondary response was weaker but peaked faster, day 5 versus 15.

This clonotype was picked up many times. Its antigen is not identified. CDR3 length: 14 amino acids. Germline-derived CDR1 and CDR2 are KGHDR and SFDVKD. The V gene end was trimmed by 2 bases and the J gene end by 5 bases; junction bases not matched to a gene: 2. The 5'RACE template-switching step produced TCR cDNA and added a universal primer site and UMIs. TCRdb re-analysed the 5' RACE reads in MiXCR, keeping a single row per CDR3 protein. The sample consists of roughly 240,000 distinct CDR3 sequences, roughly 6.2% of them appearing once. The TCR comes from a man aged 30 to 39 who received the YFV17D yellow fever vaccine. This specimen was CD4+ T cells sorted from PBMCs, taken on the day of the yellow fever booster vaccination. The J gene is TRBJ2-3, the V gene TRBV24-1, with 8 bases lining up with TRBD2. Here the CDR3 DNA reads TGTGCCACCAGTGATTCTCTAGCGGGAGATACGCAGTATTTT. Translated: CATSDSLAGDTQYF.